The source of this TCR beta chain is a study of cytomegalovirus exposure and HLA in healthy donors. Amplification used 60 Vbeta primers and 13 Jbeta primers. This table comes from immunoSEQ multiplex PCR, and its TCRdb copy is limited to in-frame clones, with some not included. The data contain roughly 140,000 clones, roughly 80% of them singletons. Germline V lookup: CDR1 KGHSH, CDR2 LQKENI. The CDR3 is made up of 16 amino acids. This clone was found a few times. The source of this sequence is a male donor in good health and CMV-seronegative. The sample comprised PBMCs. The gene calls are TRBV18 and TRBJ2-5; tentative D call: TRBD1 (5 bases). Gene TRBJ2-7 matches the end of the DNA better, so the J call may be wrong. The CDR3 DNA reads TGTGCCAGCTCACCTTCCCAGGGTCTAAATTCCTACGAGCAGTACTTC. This translates into CASSPSQGLNSYEQYF.